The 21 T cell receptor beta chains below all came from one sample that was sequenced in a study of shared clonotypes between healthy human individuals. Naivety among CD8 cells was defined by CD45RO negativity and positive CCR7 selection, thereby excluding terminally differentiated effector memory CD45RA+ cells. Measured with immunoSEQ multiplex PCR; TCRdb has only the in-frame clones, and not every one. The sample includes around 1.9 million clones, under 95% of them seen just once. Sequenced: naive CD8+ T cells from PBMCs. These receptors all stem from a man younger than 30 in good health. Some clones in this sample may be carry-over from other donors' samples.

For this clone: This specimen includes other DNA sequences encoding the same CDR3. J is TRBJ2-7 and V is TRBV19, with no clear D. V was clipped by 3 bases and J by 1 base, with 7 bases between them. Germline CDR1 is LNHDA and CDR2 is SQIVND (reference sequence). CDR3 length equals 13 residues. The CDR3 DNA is TGTGCCAGTAGTATGGCCGGTTCCTACGAGCAGTACTTC. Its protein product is CASSMAGSYEQYF.

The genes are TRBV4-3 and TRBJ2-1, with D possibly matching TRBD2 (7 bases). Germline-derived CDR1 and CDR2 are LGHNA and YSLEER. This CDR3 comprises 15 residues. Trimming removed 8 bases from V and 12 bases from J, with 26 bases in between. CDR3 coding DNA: TGCGCCAGCGGGGGGGGCTTTGATGCCTCTTTCGTGCAGTTCTTC. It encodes CASGGGFDASFVQFF.

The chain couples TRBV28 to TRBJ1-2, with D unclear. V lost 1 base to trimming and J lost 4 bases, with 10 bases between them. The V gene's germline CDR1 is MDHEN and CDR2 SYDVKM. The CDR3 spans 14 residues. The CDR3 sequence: CASSLLGIAYGYTF. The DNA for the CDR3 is TGTGCCAGCAGTTTATTGGGCATCGCCTATGGCTACACCTTC.

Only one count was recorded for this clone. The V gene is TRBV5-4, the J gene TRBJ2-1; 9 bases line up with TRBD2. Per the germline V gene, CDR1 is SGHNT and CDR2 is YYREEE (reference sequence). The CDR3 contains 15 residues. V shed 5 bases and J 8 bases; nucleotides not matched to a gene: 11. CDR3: CASRPNSGSGYEQFF. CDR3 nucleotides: TGTGCCAGCAGACCTAATAGCGGGAGTGGCTATGAGCAGTTCTTC.

The chain's CDR3 is CASSRTVSEQYF. In DNA, the CDR3 is TGTGCCAGCAGCAGGACAGTAAGCGAGCAGTACTTC. The chain uses TRBV7-9 and TRBJ2-7, with D perhaps matching TRBD1 (6 bases). Germline values: CDR1 SEHNR, CDR2 FQNEAQ (reference sequence). CDR3 length: 12 residues. V lost 5 bases and J lost 6, with 11 bases in between.

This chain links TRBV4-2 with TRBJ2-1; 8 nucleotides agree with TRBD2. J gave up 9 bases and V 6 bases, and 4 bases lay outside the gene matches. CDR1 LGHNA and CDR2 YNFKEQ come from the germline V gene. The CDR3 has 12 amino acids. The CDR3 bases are TGTGCCAGCAGTCTTAGCGGGATTGAGCAGTTCTTC. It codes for CASSLSGIEQFF.

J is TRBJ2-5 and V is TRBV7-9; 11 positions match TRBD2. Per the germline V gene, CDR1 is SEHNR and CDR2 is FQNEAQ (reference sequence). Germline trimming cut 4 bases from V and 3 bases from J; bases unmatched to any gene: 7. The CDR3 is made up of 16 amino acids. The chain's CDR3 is CASSSRAGLAEETQYF. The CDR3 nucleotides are TGTGCCAGCAGCTCACGTGCGGGACTAGCGGAAGAGACCCAGTACTTC.

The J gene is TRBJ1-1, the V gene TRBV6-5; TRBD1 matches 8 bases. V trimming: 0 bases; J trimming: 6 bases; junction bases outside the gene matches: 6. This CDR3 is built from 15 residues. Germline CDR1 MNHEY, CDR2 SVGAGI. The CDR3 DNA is TGTGCCAGCAGTTACTCGAGGACAGGGTTCCCTGAAGCTTTCTTT. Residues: CASSYSRTGFPEAFF.

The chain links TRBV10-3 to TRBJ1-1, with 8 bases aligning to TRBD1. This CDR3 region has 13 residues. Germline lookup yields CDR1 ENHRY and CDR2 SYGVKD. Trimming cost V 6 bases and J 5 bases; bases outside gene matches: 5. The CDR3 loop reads CAISGTGPTEAFF. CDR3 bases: TGTGCCATCAGCGGGACAGGCCCTACTGAAGCTTTCTTT.

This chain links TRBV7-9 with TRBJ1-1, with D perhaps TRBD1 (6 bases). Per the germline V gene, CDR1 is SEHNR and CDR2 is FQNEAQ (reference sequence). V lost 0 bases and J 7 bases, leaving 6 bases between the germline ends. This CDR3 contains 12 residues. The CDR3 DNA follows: TGTGCCAGCAGCTTAGCGACAGGTGAAGCTTTCTTT. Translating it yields CASSLATGEAFF.

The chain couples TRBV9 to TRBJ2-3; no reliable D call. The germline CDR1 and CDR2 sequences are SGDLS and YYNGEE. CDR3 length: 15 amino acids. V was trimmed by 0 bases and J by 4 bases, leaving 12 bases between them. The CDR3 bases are TGTGCCAGCAGCGTAGGGGGATCCCCCCCAGATACGCAGTATTTT. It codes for CASSVGGSPPDTQYF.

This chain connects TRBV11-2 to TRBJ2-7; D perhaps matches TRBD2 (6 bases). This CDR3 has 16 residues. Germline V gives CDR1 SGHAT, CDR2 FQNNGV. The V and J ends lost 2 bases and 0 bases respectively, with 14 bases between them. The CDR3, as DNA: TGTGCCAGCAGCTTATACCGGCGGGAAAACTCCTACGAGCAGTACTTC. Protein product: CASSLYRRENSYEQYF.

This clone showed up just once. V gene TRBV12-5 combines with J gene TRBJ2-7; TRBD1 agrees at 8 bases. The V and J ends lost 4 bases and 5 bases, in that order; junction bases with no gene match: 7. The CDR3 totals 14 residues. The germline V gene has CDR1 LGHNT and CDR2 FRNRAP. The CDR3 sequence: CASGSGQGAHEQYF. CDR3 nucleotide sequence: TGTGCTAGTGGTTCGGGGCAGGGGGCACACGAGCAGTACTTC.

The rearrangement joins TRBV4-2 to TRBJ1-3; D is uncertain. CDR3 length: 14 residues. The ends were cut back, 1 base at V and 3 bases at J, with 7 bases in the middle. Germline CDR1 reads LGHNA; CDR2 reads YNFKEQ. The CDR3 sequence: CASSQGISGNTIYF. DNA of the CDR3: TGTGCCAGCAGCCAAGGAATAAGTGGAAACACCATATATTTT.

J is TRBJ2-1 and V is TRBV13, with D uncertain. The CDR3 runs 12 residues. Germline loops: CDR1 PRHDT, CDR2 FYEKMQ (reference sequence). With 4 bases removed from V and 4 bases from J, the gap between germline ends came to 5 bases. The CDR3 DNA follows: TGTGCCAGCAGCTCCTTATACAATGAGCAGTTCTTC. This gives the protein CASSSLYNEQFF.

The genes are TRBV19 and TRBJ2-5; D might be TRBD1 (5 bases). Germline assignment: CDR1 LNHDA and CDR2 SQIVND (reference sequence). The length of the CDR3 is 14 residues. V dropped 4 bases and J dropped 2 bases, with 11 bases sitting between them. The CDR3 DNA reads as TGTGCCAGTAGTACCCAAAACAGGCAAGAGACCCAGTACTTC. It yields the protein CASSTQNRQETQYF.

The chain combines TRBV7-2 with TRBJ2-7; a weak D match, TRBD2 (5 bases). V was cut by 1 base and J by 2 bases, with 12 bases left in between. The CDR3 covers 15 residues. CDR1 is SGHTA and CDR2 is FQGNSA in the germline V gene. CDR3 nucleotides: TGTGCCAGCAGCTTAGAGCGGCGTGAAACCTACGAGCAGTACTTC. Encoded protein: CASSLERRETYEQYF.

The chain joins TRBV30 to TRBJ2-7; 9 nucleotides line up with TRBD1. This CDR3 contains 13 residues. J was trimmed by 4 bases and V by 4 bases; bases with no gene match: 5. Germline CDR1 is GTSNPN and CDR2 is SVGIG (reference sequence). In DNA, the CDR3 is TGTGCCTGGAATCCGACAGGGGGTTACGAGCAGTACTTC. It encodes CAWNPTGGYEQYF.

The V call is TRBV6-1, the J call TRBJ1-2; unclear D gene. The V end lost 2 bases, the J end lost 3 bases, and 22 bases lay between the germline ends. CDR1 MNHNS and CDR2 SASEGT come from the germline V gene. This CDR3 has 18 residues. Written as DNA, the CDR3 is TGTGCCAGCAGTGAATGGGGAAAGGAAAGCCTCCTTCACTATGGCTACACCTTC. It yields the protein CASSEWGKESLLHYGYTF.

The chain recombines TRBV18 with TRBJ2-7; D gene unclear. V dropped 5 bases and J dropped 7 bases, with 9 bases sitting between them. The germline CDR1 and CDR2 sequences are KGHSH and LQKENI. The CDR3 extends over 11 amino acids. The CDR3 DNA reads TGTGCCAGCTCATCGAATGGAGAGCAGTACTTC. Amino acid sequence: CASSSNGEQYF.

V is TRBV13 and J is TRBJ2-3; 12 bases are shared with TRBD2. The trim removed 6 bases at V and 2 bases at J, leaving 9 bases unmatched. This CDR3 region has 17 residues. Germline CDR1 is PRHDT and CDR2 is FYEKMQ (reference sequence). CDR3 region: CASRSRLAGAFTDTQYF. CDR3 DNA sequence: TGTGCCAGCAGATCCCGACTAGCGGGAGCGTTCACAGATACGCAGTATTTT.